Presented here are 26 T cell receptor beta chains from one specimen sequenced in a study of identical twins. MiXCR, run by TCRdb on the 5' RACE reads, gives a single entry per CDR3 protein. Of 1.5 million or so distinct CDR3 sequences listed, about 31% are singletons. The sample was cord blood. Receptor source: a newborn girl in good health.

This sequence joins TRBV19 and TRBJ2-5; perhaps TRBD1 as D (5 bases). Trimming removed 5 bases from V and 2 bases from J, with 12 bases in between. CDR1 is LNHDA, CDR2 SQIVND, per germline (reference sequence). The CDR3 is 14 amino acids. CDR3 loop: CASSRPGQQETQYF. The CDR3 coding sequence is TGTGCCAGTAGTCGCCCCGGACAACAAGAGACCCAGTACTTC.

This clonotype has only a few counts. J is TRBJ2-1 and V is TRBV13; 8 bases fit TRBD1. CDR1 is PRHDT and CDR2 is FYEKMQ in the germline V gene (reference sequence). Trimming removed 5 bases from V and 4 bases from J; junction bases left unmatched: 16. This CDR3 comprises 18 residues. The DNA of the CDR3 is TGTGCCAGCAGCCATGGACAGGGCAGGGGGAAACTTTACAATGAGCAGTTCTTC. Its translation: CASSHGQGRGKLYNEQFF.

The V and J genes are TRBV20-1 and TRBJ2-7; 11 nucleotides align to TRBD2. This CDR3 region has 16 residues. From germline, CDR1 is DFQATT and CDR2 SNEGSKA (reference sequence). J lost 1 base, V lost 3 bases, and 8 bases had no gene match. CDR3 coding DNA: TGCAGTGCTAGGGAAGAGGGGACTAGCGGTTCCTACGAGCAGTACTTC. Protein: CSAREEGTSGSYEQYF.

The rearrangement joins TRBV20-1 to TRBJ2-5; no definite D call. The germline gives CDR1 DFQATT, CDR2 SNEGSKA (reference sequence). Trimming took 3 bases from V and 13 from J, leaving 18 bases between them. The CDR3 totals 12 residues. CDR3 amino acids: CSARASFHERYF. Here the CDR3 DNA reads TGCAGTGCTAGGGCAAGTTTCCACGAGCGGTACTTC.

The rearrangement joins TRBV6-6 to TRBJ2-7, with TRBD2 matching 10 bases. The CDR3 spans 17 residues. Trimming at V came to 4 bases and at J to 7 bases, leaving 16 bases not matched to a gene. Germline V gene data show CDR1 as MNHNY and CDR2 as SVGAGI (reference sequence). As DNA, the CDR3 is TGTGCCAGCAGTTGGCTTTTTGGACTAGCGGACATCAATGAGCAGTACTTC. It is translated as CASSWLFGLADINEQYF.

The table lists this clonotype with a few counts. The chain employs TRBV20-1 and TRBJ2-5; 10 bases are a match to TRBD2. The length of the CDR3 is 15 residues. The germline gives CDR1 DFQATT, CDR2 SNEGSKA (reference sequence). V lost 1 base, J lost 5 bases, and 7 bases stayed unmatched. The CDR3 region has the DNA TGCAGTGCTAGAGTGCCTAGCGGGAGAGGGGAGACCCAGTACTTC. This sequence encodes CSARVPSGRGETQYF.

This clonotype was observed a handful of times. V is TRBV6-6 and J is TRBJ2-3; TRBD1 is a possible D gene (7 bases). Germline V lookup: CDR1 MNHNY, CDR2 SVGAGI (reference sequence). The ends were cut back, 7 bases at V and 0 bases at J, with 17 bases in the middle. This CDR3 has 16 residues. DNA of the CDR3: TGTGCCAGCACAGGAGGGGGCTTCCTTAGCACAGATACGCAGTATTTT. It translates to CASTGGGFLSTDTQYF.

This chain connects TRBV5-5 to TRBJ2-1; 9 bases map to TRBD2. The length of the CDR3 is 15 residues. Germline CDR1 reads SGHKS; CDR2 reads YYEKEE (reference sequence). The V segment lost 4 bases and the J segment 7 bases; nucleotides outside the gene matches: 9. The CDR3 sequence: CASSAGTSSGNEQFF. The CDR3 coding sequence is TGTGCCAGCAGCGCCGGGACTAGCAGTGGGAATGAGCAGTTCTTC.

The V and J genes are TRBV7-2 and TRBJ2-5; D is tentatively TRBD1 or TRBD2 (6 bases each). Per the germline V gene, CDR1 is SGHTA and CDR2 is FQGNSA. The CDR3 is made up of 15 amino acids. V lost 1 base, J lost 4 bases, and 13 bases lay in between. This CDR3 is CASSLGGARGETQYF. CDR3 bases: TGTGCCAGCAGCTTAGGCGGGGCCAGGGGAGAGACCCAGTACTTC.

The gene calls are TRBV28 and TRBJ2-1; D gene unclear. The DNA end favors TRBJ2-7, so the J call may be wrong. From germline, CDR1 is MDHEN and CDR2 SYDVKM. This CDR3 is 15 amino acids long. The CDR3 DNA sequence: TGTGCCAGCAGTCCGGTCTTCCCGGAAGGCAATGAGCAGTACTTC. Its translation: CASSPVFPEGNEQYF.

This clonotype turned up a few times. The J gene is TRBJ1-1, the V gene TRBV29-1, with D perhaps TRBD1 (5 bases). Germline V gives CDR1 SQVTM, CDR2 ANQGSEA. The CDR3 runs to 14 residues. Trimming shortened V by 4 bases and J by 2 bases, and 14 bases separated the two germline ends. CDR3 nucleotide sequence: TGCAGCGTTGTTCCTCGGCAGGGTAACACTGAAGCTTTCTTT. Translating it yields CSVVPRQGNTEAFF.

The chain recombines TRBV5-1 with TRBJ1-5; unclear D gene. This CDR3 is built from 16 residues. Germline CDR1 SGHRS, CDR2 YFSETQ. V shed 1 base and J shed 0 bases, with 11 bases lying between them. CDR3 in amino acids: CASSLKYGDSNQPQHF. Written as DNA, the CDR3 is TGCGCCAGCAGCTTGAAGTACGGGGATAGCAATCAGCCCCAGCATTTT.

V gene TRBV12-3 or TRBV12-4 combines with J gene TRBJ2-3; 10 nucleotides align to TRBD2. V lost 2 bases, J lost 2 bases, and 7 bases stayed unmatched. This CDR3 is 17 amino acids long. This CDR3 reads CASSLFGSGRNTDTQYF. CDR3 sequence (DNA): TGTGCCAGCAGTTTATTCGGTAGCGGGAGGAACACAGATACGCAGTATTTT.

This rearrangement joins TRBV6-5 to TRBJ2-7; TRBD2 aligns across 8 bases. The CDR3 sequence is 17 residues long. After removal of 0 bases from V and 0 bases from J, the junction contained 7 bases not matched to a gene. Looked up from germline, CDR1 is MNHEY and CDR2 is SVGAGI. CDR3 nucleotide sequence: TGTGCCAGCAGTTACTCGTCTGCTGGGACTAGCTCCTACGAGCAGTACTTC. It codes for CASSYSSAGTSSYEQYF.

This clonotype was seen a handful of times. The chain employs TRBV9 and TRBJ2-5; D is possibly TRBD2 (6 bases). Trimming shortened V by 0 bases and J by 2 bases, and 20 bases separated the two germline ends. In germline, CDR1 is SGDLS, CDR2 YYNGEE. CDR3 length: 18 residues. CDR3 residues: CASSVGSGSLRLQETQYF. In DNA form, the CDR3 reads TGTGCCAGCAGCGTAGGTAGCGGAAGTTTAAGGCTACAAGAGACCCAGTACTTC.

V usage is TRBV6-6 and J usage is TRBJ1-2; 8 bases line up with TRBD1. Trimming took 0 bases from V and 6 from J; bases not matched to a gene: 3. This CDR3 spans 14 amino acids. From germline, CDR1 is MNHNY and CDR2 SVGAGI (reference sequence). The CDR3 DNA follows: TGTGCCAGCAGTTACTCACAGGGGGGAAATGGCTACACCTTC. It yields the protein CASSYSQGGNGYTF.

About this clonotype: No conserved phenylalanine or tryptophan ends this CDR3, so it is likely a read error. The V call is TRBV12-3 or TRBV12-4, the J call TRBJ1-2; the D is unclear. The CDR3 runs 14 residues. V was pared by 3 bases and J by 1 base, with 9 bases between. CDR3 sequence: CASSLGRINYGYTL. CDR3 in DNA: TGTGCCAGCAGTTTGGGTAGAATTAACTATGGCTACACCTTA.

V usage is TRBV11-1 and J usage is TRBJ2-1, with TRBD2 identical over 11 bases. The CDR3 runs 17 residues. CDR1 is SGHAT, CDR2 FQDESV, per germline (reference sequence). The trim removed 1 base at V and 7 bases at J, leaving 9 bases unmatched. The CDR3 is CASSLDLLAGVWNEQFF. The CDR3 DNA is TGTGCCAGCAGCTTAGACCTACTAGCGGGAGTATGGAATGAGCAGTTCTTC.

The chain carries TRBV7-2 and TRBJ2-4; a possible D gene is TRBD2 (6 bases). Germline CDR1 SGHTA, CDR2 FQGNSA. This CDR3 comprises 15 residues. V lost 2 bases and J 13 bases, leaving 21 bases between the germline ends. This CDR3 is CASSLTGTGYGEQYF. Written as DNA, the CDR3 is TGTGCCAGCAGCTTAACCGGGACTGGGTATGGGGAGCAGTACTTC.

The rearrangement uses TRBV29-1 and TRBJ2-2; weak D call: TRBD1 (5 bases). This CDR3 region has 14 residues. Trimming left V 4 bases short and J 7 bases short, with 16 bases between. Germline V gives CDR1 SQVTM, CDR2 ANQGSEA. The CDR3 DNA reads as TGCAGCGTTGGAGTCAGGGCAATGCTCGGGGAGCTGTTTTTT. It specifies CSVGVRAMLGELFF.

The chain employs TRBV18 and TRBJ2-1; D is unclear. This CDR3 has 11 residues. CDR1 and CDR2 (germline): KGHSH, LQKENI. Trimming took off 8 bases at V and 13 bases at J, with 15 bases between the two ends. The CDR3 bases are TGTGCCAGCCTTGCATCAGAGACCCAGTTCTTC. It translates to CASLASETQFF.

This clonotype was recorded a few times. The chain is built from TRBV20-1 and TRBJ2-3, with 8 nucleotides matching TRBD2. The germline V gene encodes CDR1 DFQATT and CDR2 SNEGSKA (reference sequence). The CDR3 contains 17 residues. Trimming at V came to 2 bases and at J to 4 bases, leaving 14 bases not matched to a gene. Written as DNA, the CDR3 is TGCAGTGCTAGATTCACTTCCCGGGGGGGCAGGCCAGATACGCAGTATTTT. As protein: CSARFTSRGGRPDTQYF.

This clonotype has only a few counts. This chain uses TRBV20-1 with TRBJ1-5; 9 positions agree with TRBD1. CDR1 DFQATT and CDR2 SNEGSKA come from the germline V gene (reference sequence). The V gene end was trimmed by 5 bases and the J gene end by 2 bases; junction bases not matched to a gene: 10. This CDR3 has 16 residues. CDR3 region: CSAGRDRVNGNQPQHF. For the CDR3, the DNA is TGCAGTGCTGGCCGGGACAGGGTGAACGGCAATCAGCCCCAGCATTTT.

This clonotype occurred many times. The rearrangement joins TRBV29-1 to TRBJ1-2; 8 positions match TRBD1. This CDR3 region has 14 residues. V lost 6 bases, J lost 3 bases, and 9 bases stayed unmatched. Germline CDR1 and CDR2: SQVTM and ANQGSEA. CDR3 residues: CSVGGQGRDYGYTF. Written as DNA, the CDR3 is TGCAGCGTGGGCGGACAGGGTCGAGACTATGGCTACACCTTC. The whole variable domain, filled in from reference TRBV29-1 and TRBJ1-2, reads SAVISQKPSRDICQRGTSLTIQCQVDSQVTMMFWYRQQPGQSLTLIATANQGSEATYESGFVIDKFPISRPNLTFSTLTVSNMSPEDSSIYLCSVGGQGRDYGYTFGSGTRLTVV.

This clonotype has only a few counts. This chain connects TRBV5-1 to TRBJ2-7, with 12 bases identical to TRBD2. In germline, CDR1 is SGHRS, CDR2 YFSETQ. V shed 4 bases, J shed 7 bases, and the junction held 12 bases outside the gene matches. This CDR3 comprises 16 residues. The CDR3 bases are TGCGCCAGCAGCGTTAGACTAGCGGGGGTATACAATGAGCAGTACTTC. This encodes CASSVRLAGVYNEQYF.

The chain combines TRBV7-8 with TRBJ2-5; 7 bases are a match to TRBD2. Germline V gene sequence: CDR1 SGHVS, CDR2 FQNEAQ. The CDR3 is 18 residues long. V lost 5 bases, J lost 11 bases, and 26 bases stayed unmatched. Here the CDR3 reads CASSLPARGLKKANEQYF. The CDR3 bases are TGTGCCAGCAGCCTCCCAGCTCGGGGACTAAAAAAGGCCAATGAGCAGTACTTC.